The rows below give T cell receptor beta chains drawn from one sample of a study of blood T cell repertoires in COVID-19. TCRdb keeps only in-frame clones here, not all; method: immunoSEQ multiplex PCR. The sample carries about 73,000 clones, about 91% recorded once. Sequencing was performed on peripheral blood. The source of these receptors is an elderly man with acute or convalescent COVID-19. CDR3s include the opening cysteine and the closing phenylalanine or tryptophan. D genes are given only for firm matches. Part of the rows lack a size; the others show once, few, many or a class for expanded clones.

V	J	D	size	DNA	CDR3
TRBV27	TRBJ2-7	TRBD1	NA	TGTGCCAGCAGTAGTCTCGGGACAGGGGAAGGCGAGCAGTACTTC	CASSSLGTGEGEQYF
TRBV19	TRBJ1-3	TRBD1	NA	TGTGCCAGTAGTCCCGGGACAGCTGGAAACACCATATATTTT	CASSPGTAGNTIYF
TRBV2	TRBJ2-2	NA	NA	TGTGCCAGCAGTGCCAGTCGGAACACCGGGGAGCTGTTTTTT	CASSASRNTGELFF
TRBV6-5	TRBJ1-5	NA	few	TGTGCCAGCAGCCCCGGGGGATGGGGGATCCAGCCCCAGCATTTT	CASSPGGWGIQPQHF
TRBV28	TRBJ1-2	NA	once	TGTGCCAGCAGTTTATTGGAGGGTTTGGGTGGCTACACCTTC	CASSLLEGLGGYTF
TRBV19	TRBJ2-6	NA	NA	TGTGCCAGTAGTGCCTTTACGGGACACCTCTCTGGGGCCAACGTCCTGACTTTC	CASSAFTGHLSGANVLTF
TRBV10-3	TRBJ2-7	NA	NA	TGTGCCATCAGTGAGTCGGGACAATCCTACGAGCAGTACTTC	CAISESGQSYEQYF
TRBV11-2	TRBJ2-1	TRBD2	NA	TGTGCCAGCAGCTTACCACAGCGGGGGGGTTACAATGAGCAGTTCTTC	CASSLPQRGGYNEQFF
TRBV2	TRBJ2-1	TRBD2	NA	TGTGCCAGCAGTTGGACTAGCGGGGGGGCAAATGAGCAGTTCTTC	CASSWTSGGANEQFF
TRBV20-1	TRBJ2-7	NA	NA	TGCAGTGCTAGTTCGACTCCTCCCTACGAGCAGTACTTC	CSASSTPPYEQYF
TRBV12-5	TRBJ2-6	NA	NA	TGTGCTAGTGGTTTGGTACTGACCGGGTACGGGGCCAACGTCCTGACTTTC	CASGLVLTGYGANVLTF
TRBV7-2	TRBJ2-2	NA	NA	TGTGCCAGCAGCTTAGTTGGGGGGAGTTTTGACACCGGGGAGCTGTTTTTT	CASSLVGGSFDTGELFF
TRBV19	TRBJ1-5	TRBD1	NA	TGTGCCAGTAGCACCCGACAGGGAAATCAGCCCCAGCATTTT	CASSTRQGNQPQHF
TRBV5-1	TRBJ2-2	NA	NA	TGCGCCAGCAGCCCCGACAGCTTTAACACCGGGGAGCTGTTTTTT	CASSPDSFNTGELFF
TRBV4-1	TRBJ2-5	NA	NA	TGCGCCAGCAGCCCGCCGCCGGGGAGTGGAGAGACCCAGTACTTC	CASSPPPGSGETQYF